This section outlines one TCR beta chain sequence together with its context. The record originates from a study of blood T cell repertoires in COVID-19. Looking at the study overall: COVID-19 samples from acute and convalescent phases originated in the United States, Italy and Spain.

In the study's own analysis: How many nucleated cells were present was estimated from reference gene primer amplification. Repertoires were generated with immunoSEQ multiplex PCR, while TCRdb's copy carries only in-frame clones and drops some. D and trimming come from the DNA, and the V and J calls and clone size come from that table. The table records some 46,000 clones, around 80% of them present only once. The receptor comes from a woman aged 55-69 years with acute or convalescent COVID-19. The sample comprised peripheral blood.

CDR3 region: CASSSGGEGYTF. CDR3 bases: TGTGCCAGCAGCTCAGGAGGGGAAGGCTACACCTTC. J is TRBJ1-2 and V is TRBV11-3; D possibly corresponds to TRBD1 (5 bases). Germline V gives CDR1 SGHNT, CDR2 YENEEA. Trimming left V 4 bases short and J 8 bases short, with 11 bases between. The CDR3 has 12 amino acids.